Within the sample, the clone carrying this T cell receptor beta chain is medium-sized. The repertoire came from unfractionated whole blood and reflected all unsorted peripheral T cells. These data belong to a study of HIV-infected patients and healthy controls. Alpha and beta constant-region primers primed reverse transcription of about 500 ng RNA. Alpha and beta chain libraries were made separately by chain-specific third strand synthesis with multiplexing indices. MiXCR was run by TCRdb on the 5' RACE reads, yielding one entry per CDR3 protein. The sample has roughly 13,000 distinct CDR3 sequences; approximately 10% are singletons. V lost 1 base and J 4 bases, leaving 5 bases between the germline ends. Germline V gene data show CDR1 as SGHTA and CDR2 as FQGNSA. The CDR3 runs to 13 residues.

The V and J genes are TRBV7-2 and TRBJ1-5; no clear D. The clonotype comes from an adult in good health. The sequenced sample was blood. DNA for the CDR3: TGTGCCAGCAGCTTAGGAGTAAATCAGCCCCAGCATTTT. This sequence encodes CASSLGVNQPQHF.